One TCR beta chain is described in this entry. Its antigen remains unidentified. The sample belongs to a study of OX40 agonist ivuxolimab in advanced cancers. Study at large: All patients had ivuxolimab intravenously every 2 weeks at 0.01 to 10 mg/kg. Hepatocellular carcinoma, melanoma, renal cell or head and neck cancer affected the dose-escalation patients.

Overall study findings and caveats: Some of the nonresponding patients also showed low levels of normalized T-cell clonal expansion.

Germline CDR1 LGHNA, CDR2 YSLEER. The CDR3 length is 16 residues. V was shortened by 4 bases and J by 2 bases, with 17 bases between the two germline ends. Method: immunoSEQ multiplex PCR; TCRdb's copy keeps in-frame clones and lacks some. The repertoire has approximately 82,000 clones, roughly 84% of them found once; the top ten carry 6.5%. The chain has TRBV4-3 and TRBJ1-2; D perhaps matches TRBD1 (6 bases). Sample: CD4+ or CD8+ T cells sorted from blood, taken in a trial of the OX40 agonist ivuxolimab. The clonotype was recovered from an adult with an advanced solid tumor such as melanoma, head and neck, liver or kidney cancer. The CDR3 coding sequence is TGCGCCAGCAGCCCGGGGGAGGGACACGTCAACTATGGCTACACCTTC. As protein: CASSPGEGHVNYGYTF.